Each of the 32 T cell receptor beta chains below was sequenced from the same sample in a study of T-cell memory formation after mild COVID-19. TCRdb independently ran MiXCR on the 5' RACE reads; one entry per CDR3 protein. The sample includes about 410,000 distinct CDR3 sequences, more than 15% of them seen just once. The sample was PBMCs or a T cell subset sorted from them (not recorded which). The receptors were sampled from a man aged 18 to 29 who had mild COVID-19 (a few samples of this study predate the infection). Cell type and time point are not known.

The chain uses TRBV27 and TRBJ1-2; D is possibly TRBD1 (6 bases). With 0 bases removed from V and 5 bases from J, the gap between germline ends came to 16 bases. Germline V lookup: CDR1 MNHEY, CDR2 SMNVEV (reference sequence). This CDR3 comprises 16 residues. The CDR3 bases are TGTGCCAGCAGTTTATCCCGTACAGGGTTTGGTTATGGCTACACCTTC. This translates into CASSLSRTGFGYGYTF.

The chain carries TRBV2 and TRBJ2-1, with 10 nucleotides matching TRBD2. Unmatched junction bases numbered 8, after V lost 5 bases and J lost 7 bases. Germline loops: CDR1 SNHLY, CDR2 FYNNEI. The CDR3 spans 15 residues. CDR3 coding DNA: TGTGCCAGCAGTCCAACAGCGGGGGGGCTTAATGAGCAGTTCTTC. This translates into CASSPTAGGLNEQFF.

The rearrangement uses TRBV2 and TRBJ2-5; no clear D gene. This CDR3 region has 13 residues. Germline V gives CDR1 SNHLY, CDR2 FYNNEI. With 7 bases removed from V and 2 bases from J, the gap between germline ends came to 11 bases. The CDR3 loop is CASTAEIQETQYF. As DNA, the CDR3 is TGTGCCAGCACCGCAGAGATTCAAGAGACCCAGTACTTC.

V gene TRBV5-5 combines with J gene TRBJ2-5; 10 nucleotides line up with TRBD1. This CDR3 contains 16 residues. Looked up from germline, CDR1 is SGHKS and CDR2 is YYEKEE (reference sequence). The junction had 6 bases not matched to a gene; V was cut back by 3 bases and J by 1 base. CDR3 in DNA: TGTGCCAGCAGCTGGACGGACAGGGGGATCCAAGAGACCCAGTACTTC. It yields the protein CASSWTDRGIQETQYF.

This clonotype has at least ten counts. The V and J genes are TRBV12-3 or TRBV12-4 and TRBJ1-5; no definite D call. This CDR3 spans 16 amino acids. The germline V and J ends were trimmed by 6 bases and 0 bases, with 15 bases remaining between them. The CDR3: CASSPLSSDSNQPQHF. Here the CDR3 DNA reads TGTGCCAGCAGCCCTTTGTCTTCGGATAGCAATCAGCCCCAGCATTTT.

In DNA, the CDR3 is TGTGCCAGCAGTTACTGGGGGACAGGGGTTAACGAGCAGTACTTC. Translating it yields CASSYWGTGVNEQYF. J is TRBJ2-7 and V is TRBV6-5; 10 bases map to TRBD1. The junction had 5 bases not matched to a gene; V was cut back by 1 base and J by 5 bases. Germline lookup yields CDR1 MNHEY and CDR2 SVGAGI. This CDR3 region has 15 residues.

The chain links TRBV9 to TRBJ1-2, with 7 bases fitting TRBD1. Unmatched junction bases numbered 6, after V lost 4 bases and J lost 6 bases. Germline values: CDR1 SGDLS, CDR2 YYNGEE. The CDR3 has 13 residues. The CDR3 DNA sequence: TGTGCCAGCAGCCTTCGACAGGGCCATGGCTACACCTTC. It codes for CASSLRQGHGYTF. Together with reference TRBV9 and TRBJ1-2, the CDR3 gives the full variable domain: DSGVTQTPKHLITATGQRVTLRCSPRSGDLSVYWYQQSLDQGLQFLIQYYNGEERAKGNILERFSAQQFPDLHSELNLSSLELGDSALYFCASSLRQGHGYTFGSGTRLTVV.

This clonotype was found a few times. The rearrangement joins TRBV9 to TRBJ2-5, with 9 bases lining up with TRBD2. This CDR3 has 13 residues. Germline V lookup: CDR1 SGDLS, CDR2 YYNGEE. The trim removed 3 bases at V and 5 bases at J, leaving 2 bases unmatched. The chain's CDR3 is CASSASGAETQYF. The CDR3 nucleotides are TGTGCCAGCAGCGCTAGCGGGGCGGAGACCCAGTACTTC.

Only a few counts were recorded for this clonotype. The chain's CDR3 is CASSVVGVFTDTQYF. In DNA form, the CDR3 reads TGTGCCAGCAGCGTAGTCGGGGTTTTCACAGATACGCAGTATTTT. The chain couples TRBV9 to TRBJ2-3; a weak D match, TRBD2 (5 bases). Trimming took off 0 bases at V and 2 bases at J, with 10 bases between the two ends. CDR1 is SGDLS, CDR2 YYNGEE, per germline. This CDR3 is 15 amino acids long.

There are a few counts of this clonotype. V is TRBV4-3 and J is TRBJ1-5; D is perhaps TRBD1 (6 bases). The CDR3 spans 18 residues. Between the trimmed V and J ends, which lost 0 bases and 9 bases, there was a span of 24 bases. The germline gives CDR1 LGHNA, CDR2 YSLEER. CDR3 sequence (DNA): TGCGCCAGCAGCCAAGAGAGGGGGTTGGGTCGAGGAGGTCGGCCCCAGCATTTT. This translates into CASSQERGLGRGGRPQHF.

The chain joins TRBV7-8 to TRBJ2-1, with a tentative D call TRBD1 (6 bases). This CDR3 region has 13 residues. V dropped 5 bases and J dropped 10 bases, with 15 bases sitting between them. Germline V CDR1 and CDR2: SGHVS, FQNEAQ. As DNA, the CDR3 is TGTGCCAGCAGCCTGGGGGCGTCCAGGGAGCAGTTCTTC. Residues: CASSLGASREQFF.

The chain combines TRBV4-3 with TRBJ2-1; D gene ambiguous. The CDR3 runs 15 residues. The germline V gene has CDR1 LGHNA and CDR2 YSLEER. V dropped 0 bases and J dropped 4 bases, with 10 bases sitting between them. The DNA of the CDR3 is TGCGCCAGCAGCCAAGATCGGTTCGGGTACAATGAGCAGTTCTTC. Translating it yields CASSQDRFGYNEQFF.

The CDR3 coding sequence is TGTGCCAGCAGCCCGGAGGCGACAGGGGGGTATTACTATGGCTACACCTTC. This translates into CASSPEATGGYYYGYTF. The V gene is TRBV7-2, the J gene TRBJ1-2; 9 bases agree with TRBD1. CDR1 is SGHTA and CDR2 is FQGNSA in the germline V gene. The CDR3 spans 17 residues. The trim removed 5 bases at V and 3 bases at J, leaving 13 bases unmatched.

This clonotype came up many times. The chain recombines TRBV5-1 with TRBJ2-5, with D perhaps matching TRBD1 or TRBD2 (5 bases each). Per the germline V gene, CDR1 is SGHRS and CDR2 is YFSETQ. With 4 bases removed from V and 5 bases from J, the gap between germline ends came to 15 bases. The CDR3 consists of 14 residues. The CDR3 DNA follows: TGCGCCAGCAGCCCACCGGGACGAGAGGAGACCCAGTACTTC. Translating it yields CASSPPGREETQYF.

This clonotype was counted only a few times. This chain connects TRBV24-1 to TRBJ2-5; 7 bases map to TRBD1. CDR3 length: 13 amino acids. Germline assignment: CDR1 KGHDR and CDR2 SFDVKD. V trimming: 3 bases; J trimming: 4 bases; junction bases outside the gene matches: 1. In DNA form, the CDR3 reads TGTGCCACCAGTGATCACAGGGGAGAGACCCAGTACTTC. Translating gives CATSDHRGETQYF.

This clonotype was counted a few times. The V gene is TRBV7-6, the J gene TRBJ1-2; D call uncertain. The CDR3 length is 13 residues. Germline CDR1 is SGHVS and CDR2 is FNYEAQ. The V and J ends lost 2 bases and 8 bases respectively, with 12 bases between them. CDR3 protein: CASSLTFGEGYTF. The CDR3 DNA reads as TGTGCCAGCAGCTTAACCTTTGGCGAAGGCTACACCTTC.

In its sample, this clonotype was seen a few times. The gene calls are TRBV7-9 and TRBJ1-6; D is undetermined. The CDR3 covers 13 residues. Germline assignment: CDR1 SEHNR and CDR2 FQNEAQ (reference sequence). The V and J ends lost 3 bases and 11 bases respectively, with 11 bases between them. The CDR3 DNA is TGTGCCAGCAGCTTTTGGTTCCGAACACCCCTCCACTTT. Translating it yields CASSFWFRTPLHF. Drawing the rest from reference TRBV7-9 and TRBJ1-6, the complete variable domain is DTGVSQNPRHKITKRGQNVTFRCDPISEHNRLYWYRQTLGQGPEFLTYFQNEAQLEKSRLLSDRFSAERPKGSFSTLEIQRTEQGDSAMYLCASSFWFRTPLHFGNGTRLTVT.

In its sample, this clonotype was seen a few times. J is TRBJ2-7 and V is TRBV6-2 or TRBV6-3; 10 nucleotides agree with TRBD2. Losses at the gene ends were 5 bases for V and 3 bases for J; bases not matched to a gene: 7. CDR1 and CDR2 (germline): MNHEY, SVGEGT. CDR3 size: 15 residues. The CDR3 DNA reads TGTGCCAGCAGTCGGACTAGCGGAGTGTACTACGAGCAGTACGTC. Its translation is CASSRTSGVYYEQYV.

This chain connects TRBV10-3 to TRBJ2-5; tentative D call: TRBD2 (7 bases). Trimming removed 9 bases from V and 5 bases from J, with 28 bases in between. CDR1 is ENHRY and CDR2 is SYGVKD in the germline V gene. This CDR3 is 17 amino acids long. CDR3 residues: CAMAQGGGRATVETQYF. The CDR3 nucleotides are TGTGCCATGGCCCAAGGGGGGGGTAGGGCTACGGTGGAGACCCAGTACTTC.

This clonotype turned up a few times. The rearrangement joins TRBV7-6 to TRBJ2-5, with TRBD2 identical over 15 bases. With 1 base clipped from V and 5 bases from J, the junction kept 5 bases outside the gene matches. In germline, CDR1 is SGHVS, CDR2 FNYEAQ. The CDR3 is 17 amino acids. The CDR3 DNA sequence: TGTGCCAGCAGCTTAGAGGGACTAGCGGGGGGTGAGGAGACCCAGTACTTC. Its translation: CASSLEGLAGGEETQYF.

V and J are TRBV4-2 and TRBJ1-2; D ambiguous. The CDR3 runs 15 residues. CDR1 LGHNA and CDR2 YNFKEQ come from the germline V gene. Trimming shortened V by 1 base and J by 6 bases, and 15 bases separated the two germline ends. CDR3 residues: CASSQVSGFEDGYTF. CDR3 DNA: TGTGCCAGCAGCCAAGTGTCCGGGTTCGAGGATGGCTACACCTTC.

This clonotype was picked up a small number of times. The junction differs from germline at one of its ends, possibly a read error. The genes are TRBV7-7 and TRBJ2-1; perhaps TRBD1 as D (5 bases). The CDR3 is 15 amino acids. CDR1 SSHAT and CDR2 FNYEAQ come from the germline V gene (reference sequence). CDR3 nucleotides: TGTGCTAGCAGCTTTGGGGCTAGTGGGTACAATGAGCAGTTCTTC. Amino acid sequence: CASSFGASGYNEQFF.

The V and J genes are TRBV12-3 or TRBV12-4 and TRBJ2-7; 7 nucleotides align to TRBD1. The V and J ends lost 5 bases and 6 bases, in that order; junction bases with no gene match: 4. The CDR3 spans 12 residues. Here the CDR3 DNA reads TGTGCCAGCAGTGAAAACAGGGGCGAGCAGTACTTC. Translation gives CASSENRGEQYF.

There are a few counts of this clonotype. The chain recombines TRBV15 with TRBJ2-1; 7 positions match TRBD1. CDR1 is LNHNV and CDR2 is YYDKDF in the germline V gene (reference sequence). This CDR3 is 17 amino acids long. The V gene end was trimmed by 4 bases and the J gene end by 7 bases; junction bases not matched to a gene: 16. DNA for the CDR3: TGTGCCACCAGCACTGGACGGAGGACAGGAGGAAGGAATGAGCAGTTCTTC. Its translation: CATSTGRRTGGRNEQFF.

In its sample, this clonotype was seen a few times. The V call is TRBV7-3, the J call TRBJ2-6; no reliable D call. Germline CDR1 SGHTA, CDR2 FQGTGA. CDR3 length: 15 amino acids. The V end lost 0 bases, the J end lost 0 bases, and 3 bases lay between the germline ends. CDR3 region: CASSLTFSGANVLTF. In DNA form, the CDR3 reads TGTGCCAGCAGCTTAACTTTCTCTGGGGCCAACGTCCTGACTTTC.

As DNA, the CDR3 is TGTGCCAGCAGCTCCCGACAGGGGGACTATACGCAGTATTTT. Its translation is CASSSRQGDYTQYF. The chain employs TRBV7-3 and TRBJ2-3, with 9 bases aligning to TRBD1. This CDR3 contains 14 residues. V gave up 4 bases and J gave up 7 bases; unmatched junction bases: 6. CDR1 is SGHTA, CDR2 FQGTGA, per germline.

This clonotype was recorded many times. The chain couples TRBV20-1 to TRBJ2-5; TRBD2 aligns across 8 bases. This CDR3 has 15 residues. Germline-derived CDR1 and CDR2 are DFQATT and SNEGSKA (reference sequence). The V segment lost 1 base and the J segment 4 bases; nucleotides outside the gene matches: 8. CDR3 residues: CSARGPAGAGETQYF. CDR3 DNA: TGCAGTGCTAGAGGGCCAGCGGGGGCGGGAGAGACCCAGTACTTC.

CDR3 DNA: TGCGCCAGCAGCGCACAAGACAGGGGTAATGAGCAGTTCTTC. Translation gives CASSAQDRGNEQFF. J is TRBJ2-1 and V is TRBV5-1; TRBD1 aligns across 8 bases. Germline values: CDR1 SGHRS, CDR2 YFSETQ. The CDR3 is 14 residues long. V gave up 4 bases and J gave up 7 bases; unmatched junction bases: 7.

V gene TRBV5-4 combines with J gene TRBJ2-6; the D is unclear. CDR1 is SGHNT and CDR2 is YYREEE in the germline V gene (reference sequence). Between the trimmed V and J ends, which lost 0 bases and 2 bases, there was a span of 6 bases. The length of the CDR3 is 15 residues. DNA for the CDR3: TGTGCCAGCAGCTTGGGGCAGACTGGGGCCAACGTCCTGACTTTC. Amino acid sequence: CASSLGQTGANVLTF. Combining the CDR3 with reference TRBV5-4 and TRBJ2-6 gives the whole variable domain ETGVTQSPTHLIKTRGQQVTLRCSSQSGHNTVSWYQQALGQGPQFIFQYYREEENGRGNFPPRFSGLQFPNYSSELNVNALELDDSALYLCASSLGQTGANVLTFGAGSRLTVL.

The rearrangement links TRBV7-2 to TRBJ1-5; D uncertain. Germline values: CDR1 SGHTA, CDR2 FQGNSA. V was clipped by 3 bases and J by 3 bases, with 6 bases between them. The CDR3 runs 13 residues. The CDR3 DNA reads TGTGCCAGCAGCTTCTGGCACAATCAGCCCCAGCATTTT. Protein: CASSFWHNQPQHF. The whole variable domain, remainder taken from reference TRBV7-2 and TRBJ1-5, is GAGVSQSPSNKVTEKGKDVELRCDPISGHTALYWYRQSLGQGLEFLIYFQGNSAPDKSGLPSDRFSAERTGGSVSTLTIQRTQQEDSAVYLCASSFWHNQPQHFGDGTRLSIL.

This clonotype was observed at least ten times. The J gene is TRBJ2-3, the V gene TRBV3-1, with D uncertain. Germline CDR1 LGHDT, CDR2 YNNKEL (reference sequence). The CDR3 runs to 12 residues. V was shortened by 1 base and J by 2 bases, with 1 base between the two germline ends. CDR3 nucleotide sequence: TGTGCCAGCAGCCAAGTCACAGATACGCAGTATTTT. Its translation: CASSQVTDTQYF.

CDR3 bases: TGTGCCAGCAGACTCACGGCCGGGCCCCGCGGGGAGACCCAGTACTTC. It translates to CASRLTAGPRGETQYF. The chain joins TRBV27 to TRBJ2-5; possibly TRBD2 for D (5 bases). V dropped 6 bases and J dropped 5 bases, with 22 bases sitting between them. Germline CDR1 MNHEY, CDR2 SMNVEV (reference sequence). The CDR3 consists of 16 residues.